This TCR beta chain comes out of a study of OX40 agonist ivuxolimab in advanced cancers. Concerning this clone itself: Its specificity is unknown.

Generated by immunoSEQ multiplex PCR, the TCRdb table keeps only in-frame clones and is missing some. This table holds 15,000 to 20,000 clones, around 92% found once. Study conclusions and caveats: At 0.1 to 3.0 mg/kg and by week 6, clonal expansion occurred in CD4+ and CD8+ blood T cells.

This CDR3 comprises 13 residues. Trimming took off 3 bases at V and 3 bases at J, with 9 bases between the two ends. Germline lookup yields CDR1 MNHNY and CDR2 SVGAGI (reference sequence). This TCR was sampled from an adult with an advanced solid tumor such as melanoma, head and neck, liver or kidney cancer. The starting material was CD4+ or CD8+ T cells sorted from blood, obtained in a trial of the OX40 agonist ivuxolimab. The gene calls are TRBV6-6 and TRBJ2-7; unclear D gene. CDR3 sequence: CASSYTAYYEQYF. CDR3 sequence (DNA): TGTGCCAGCAGTTATACAGCCTACTACGAGCAGTACTTC.